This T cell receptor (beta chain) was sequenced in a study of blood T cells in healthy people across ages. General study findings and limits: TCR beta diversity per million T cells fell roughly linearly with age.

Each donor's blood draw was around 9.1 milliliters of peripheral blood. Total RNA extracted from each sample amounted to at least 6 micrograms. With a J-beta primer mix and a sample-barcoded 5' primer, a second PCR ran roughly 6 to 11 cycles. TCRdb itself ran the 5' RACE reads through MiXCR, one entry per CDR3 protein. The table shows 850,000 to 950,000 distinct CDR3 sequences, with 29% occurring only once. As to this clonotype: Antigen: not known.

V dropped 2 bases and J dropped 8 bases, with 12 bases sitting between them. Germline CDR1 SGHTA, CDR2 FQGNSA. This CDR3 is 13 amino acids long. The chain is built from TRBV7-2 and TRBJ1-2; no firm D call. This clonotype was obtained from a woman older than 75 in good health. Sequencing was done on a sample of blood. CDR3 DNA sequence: TGTGCCAGCAGCTTAAGGGCCGCCGGGGGCTACACCTTC. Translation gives CASSLRAAGGYTF.